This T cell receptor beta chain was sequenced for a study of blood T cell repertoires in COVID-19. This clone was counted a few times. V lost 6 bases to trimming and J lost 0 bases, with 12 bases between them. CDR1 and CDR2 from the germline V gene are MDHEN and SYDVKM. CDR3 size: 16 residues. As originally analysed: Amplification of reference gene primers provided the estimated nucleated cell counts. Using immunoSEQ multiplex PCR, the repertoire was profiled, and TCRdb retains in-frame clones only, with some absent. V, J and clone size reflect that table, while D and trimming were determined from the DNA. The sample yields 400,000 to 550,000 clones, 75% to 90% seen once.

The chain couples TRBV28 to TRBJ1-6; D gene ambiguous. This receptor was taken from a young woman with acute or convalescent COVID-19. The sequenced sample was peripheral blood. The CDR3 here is CASRSRLTSYNSPLHF. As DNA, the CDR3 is TGTGCCAGCAGAAGCAGGTTGACCTCCTATAATTCACCCCTCCACTTT.